This TCR beta chain was identified during a study of T cell repertoires in cytomegalovirus infection. This CDR3 spans 17 amino acids. Germline V gene data show CDR1 as MGHRA and CDR2 as YSYEKL. V was trimmed by 0 bases and J by 2 bases, leaving 17 bases between them. TCRdb ran MiXCR on the reads and lists one entry per CDR3 protein. The data hold hundreds of thousands of distinct CDR3 sequences, with 15% to 20% observed a single time. The table lists this clonotype with many counts. The clonotype was recovered from a human donor in good health (CMV status not recorded). Some clones in this sample may be carry-over from other donors' samples. Specimen: PBMCs. This rearrangement joins TRBV4-1 to TRBJ2-7; D is perhaps TRBD1 (5 bases). CDR3 amino acids: CASSQDSLAGNTYEQYF. DNA for the CDR3: TGCGCCAGCAGCCAAGATTCATTGGCAGGGAATACCTACGAGCAGTACTTC.